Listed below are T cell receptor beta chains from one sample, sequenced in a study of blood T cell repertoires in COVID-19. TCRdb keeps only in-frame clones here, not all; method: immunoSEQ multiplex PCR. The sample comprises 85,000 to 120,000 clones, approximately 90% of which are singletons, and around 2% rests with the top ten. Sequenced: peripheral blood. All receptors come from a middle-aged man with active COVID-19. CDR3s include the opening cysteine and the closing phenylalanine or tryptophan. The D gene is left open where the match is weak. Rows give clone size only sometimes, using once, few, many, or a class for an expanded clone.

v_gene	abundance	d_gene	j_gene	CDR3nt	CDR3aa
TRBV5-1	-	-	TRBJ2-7	TGCGCCAGCAGCTTGCGTGCAGGCAATAAGGGGGAGCAGTACTTC	CASSLRAGNKGEQYF
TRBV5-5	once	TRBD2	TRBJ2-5	TGTGCCAGCAGCTTGATCCAGCGGGGGGCGGGAGAGACCCAGTACTTC	CASSLIQRGAGETQYF
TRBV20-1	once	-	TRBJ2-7	TGCAGCCAGGAGCGTCAGGGGGAGCAGTACTTC	CSQERQGEQYF
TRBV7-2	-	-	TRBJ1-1	TGTGCCAGCAGCTTAGGTCCAAGTAGGAACACTGAAGCTTTCTTT	CASSLGPSRNTEAFF
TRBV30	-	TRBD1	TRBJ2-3	TGTGCCTGGAGCCGGGACAGGGGATTAGATACGCAGTATTTT	CAWSRDRGLDTQYF
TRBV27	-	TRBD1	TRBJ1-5	TGTGCCAGCAGACCCACAGGGGGCAGGGAGAATCAGCCCCAGGAGAATTTT	CASRPTGGRENQPQENF
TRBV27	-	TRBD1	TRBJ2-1	TGTGCCAGCAGTGTCCGGGACAGGTCCTACAATGAGCAGTTCTTC	CASSVRDRSYNEQFF
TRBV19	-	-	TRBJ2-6	TGTGCCAGTAGTATTGGTGGAGTGGCCAACGTCCTGACTTTC	CASSIGGVANVLTF
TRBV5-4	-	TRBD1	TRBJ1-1	TGTGCCAGCAGCGTGGACAGGTCGAACACTGAAGCTTTCTTT	CASSVDRSNTEAFF
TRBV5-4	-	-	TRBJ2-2	TGTGCCAGCCAGGGGGGAGGCAAGCCGAACACCGGGGAGCTGTTTTTT	CASQGGGKPNTGELFF
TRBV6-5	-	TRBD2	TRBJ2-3	TGTGCCAGCAGTTACGGGGCGGGGGGGACAGATACGCAGTATTTT	CASSYGAGGTDTQYF
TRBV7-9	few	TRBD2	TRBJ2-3	TGTGCCAGCAGCTTAGGCGGACTAGCGGGGGCCTTAGATACGCAGTATTTT	CASSLGGLAGALDTQYF
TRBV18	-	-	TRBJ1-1	TGTGCCAGCTCACCTCGGGAGACTGAAGCTTTCTTT	CASSPRETEAFF
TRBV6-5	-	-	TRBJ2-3	TGTGCCAGCAGTTACGGGGGGGCGTCGGATACGCAGTATTTT	CASSYGGASDTQYF
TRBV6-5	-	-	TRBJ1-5	TGTGCCAGCAAACCAGGGTATAGCAATCAGCCCCAGCATTTT	CASKPGYSNQPQHF
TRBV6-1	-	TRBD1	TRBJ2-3	TGTGCCAGCAGTGAAAGGACAGGGGCCCCCCATACGCAGTATTTT	CASSERTGAPHTQYF
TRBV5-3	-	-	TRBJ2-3	TGTGCCAGAAGCTTGCTACTGGAGTCTCGCACAGATACGCAGTATTTT	CARSLLLESRTDTQYF
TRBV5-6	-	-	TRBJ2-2	TGTGCCAGCAGCTTAACGATCAGGGTTAACACCGGGGAGCTGTTTTTT	CASSLTIRVNTGELFF
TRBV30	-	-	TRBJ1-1	TGTGCCTGGAGCCTTTCCTCGGTCCGATTCGAAGCTTTCTTT	CAWSLSSVRFEAFF